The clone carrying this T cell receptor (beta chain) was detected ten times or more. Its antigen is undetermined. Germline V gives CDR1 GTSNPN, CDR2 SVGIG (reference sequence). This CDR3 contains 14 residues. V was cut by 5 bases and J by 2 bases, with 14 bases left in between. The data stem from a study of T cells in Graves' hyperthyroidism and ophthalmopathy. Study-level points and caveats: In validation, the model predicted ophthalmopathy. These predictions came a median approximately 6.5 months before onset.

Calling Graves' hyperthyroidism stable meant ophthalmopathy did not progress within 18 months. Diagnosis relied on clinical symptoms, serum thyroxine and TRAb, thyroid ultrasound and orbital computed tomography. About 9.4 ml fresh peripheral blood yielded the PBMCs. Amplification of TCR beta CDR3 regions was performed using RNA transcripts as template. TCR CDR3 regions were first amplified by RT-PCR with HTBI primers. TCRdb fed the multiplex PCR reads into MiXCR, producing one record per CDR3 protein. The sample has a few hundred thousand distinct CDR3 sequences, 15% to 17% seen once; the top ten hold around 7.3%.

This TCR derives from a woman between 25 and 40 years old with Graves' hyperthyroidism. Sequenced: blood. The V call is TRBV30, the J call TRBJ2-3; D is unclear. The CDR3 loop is CAWVGGQHTDTQYF. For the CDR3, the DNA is TGTGCCTGGGTGGGTGGCCAGCACACAGATACGCAGTATTTT. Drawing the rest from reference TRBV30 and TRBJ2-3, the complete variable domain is SQTIHQWPATLVQPVGSPLSLECTVEGTSNPNLYWYRQAAGRGLQLLFYSVGIGQISSEVPQNLSASRPQDRQFILSSKKLLLSDSGFYLCAWVGGQHTDTQYFGPGTRLTVL.